This entry features one TCR beta chain sequence. Its antigen is undetermined. CDR3 size: 14 residues. With 60 Vbeta and 13 Jbeta primers, the PCR was carried out. Sequencing was performed with immunoSEQ multiplex PCR; in TCRdb, only in-frame clones are kept and a portion is missing. This table has around 180,000 clones, about 80% appearing once. Healthy bone marrow donors supplied every sample. Sampled while nominally healthy, donors likely had unrecorded immune exposures. The sample is drawn from a study of cytomegalovirus exposure and HLA in healthy donors. General study findings and limits: In a later analysis, several top co-occurrence clusters appeared linked to parvovirus B19, influenza, CMV and Epstein-Barr virus.

Specimen: PBMCs. The TCR sequence derives from a woman in her 40s in good health and CMV-seronegative. The V call is TRBV21-1, the J call TRBJ1-2. TRBV21-1 is a recognized pseudogene. The CDR3 region has the DNA TGCCCCATGGGGGAGGACCAATATTTTCGGGGCTACACCTTC. As protein: CPMGEDQYFRGYTF.